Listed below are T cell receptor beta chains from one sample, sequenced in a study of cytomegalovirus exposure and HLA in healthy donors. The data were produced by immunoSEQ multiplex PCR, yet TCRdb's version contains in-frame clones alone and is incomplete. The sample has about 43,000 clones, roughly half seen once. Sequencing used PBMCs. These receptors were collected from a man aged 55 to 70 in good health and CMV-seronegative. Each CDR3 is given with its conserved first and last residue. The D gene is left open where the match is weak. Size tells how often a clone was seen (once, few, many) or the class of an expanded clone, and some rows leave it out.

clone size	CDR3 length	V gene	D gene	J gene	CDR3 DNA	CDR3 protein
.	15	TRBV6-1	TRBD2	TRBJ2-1	TGTGCCAGCAGTGCACTAGCGGGAGGGTCGAATGAGCAGTTCTTC	CASSALAGGSNEQFF
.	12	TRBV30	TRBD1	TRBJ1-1	TGTGCCTGGAGTCGGACAGGGTCCGAAGCTTTCTTT	CAWSRTGSEAFF
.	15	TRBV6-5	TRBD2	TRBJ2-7	TGTGCCAGCAGTGTCGGACTAGCGGGAGCGGGTGAGCAGTACTTC	CASSVGLAGAGEQYF
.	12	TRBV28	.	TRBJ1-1	TGTGCCAGCAGTTTATTTCCCGCTGAAGCTTTCTTT	CASSLFPAEAFF
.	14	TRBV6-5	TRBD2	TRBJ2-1	TGTGCCAGCAAGCGGGAGCCGGGTGGCGGCGAGCAGTTCTTC	CASKREPGGGEQFF
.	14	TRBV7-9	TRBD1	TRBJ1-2	TGTGCCAGCAGCTTAGCGGGGGACAGCTATGGCTACACCTTC	CASSLAGDSYGYTF
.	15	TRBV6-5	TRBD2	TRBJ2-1	TGTGCCAGCACTAGCGGGAGGGCCGGGGACAATGAGCAGTTCTTC	CASTSGRAGDNEQFF
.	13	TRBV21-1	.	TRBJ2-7	TGTGCCAGCAGCAAAGTACAGACCTACGAGCAGTACTTC	CASSKVQTYEQYF
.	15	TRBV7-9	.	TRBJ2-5	TGTGCCAGCAGCTTAGGGCTGGCAGGGCAAGAGACCCAGTACTTC	CASSLGLAGQETQYF
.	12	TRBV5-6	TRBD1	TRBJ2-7	TGTGCCAGCAGCTTGGGAACAGGGGGAAAGTACTTC	CASSLGTGGKYF
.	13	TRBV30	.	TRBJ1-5	TGTGCCTGGAATCCGGGTTCTGATCAGCCCCAGCATTTT	CAWNPGSDQPQHF
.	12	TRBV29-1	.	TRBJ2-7	TGCAGCGTTGAGGGGCTGCTGATGGAGCAGTACTTC	CSVEGLLMEQYF
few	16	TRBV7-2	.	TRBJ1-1	TGTGCCAGCAGCTTTGAACAGCCGAACGCGAACACTGAAGCTTTCTTT	CASSFEQPNANTEAFF
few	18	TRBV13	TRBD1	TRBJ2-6	TGTGCCAGCAGCTCCAGGGTGACAGGGGGCTCTGGGGCCAACGTCCTGACTTTC	CASSSRVTGGSGANVLTF
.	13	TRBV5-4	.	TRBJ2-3	TGTGCCAGCAGCTTAGCGGGCACAGATACGCAGTATTTT	CASSLAGTDTQYF
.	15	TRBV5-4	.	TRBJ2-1	TGTGCCAGCAGCCCGGGGGAAGGGCCCTACAATGAGCAGTTCTTC	CASSPGEGPYNEQFF
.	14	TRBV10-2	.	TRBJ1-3	TGCGCCAGCAGTCGTCAGGGCCCCGGAAACACCATATATTTT	CASSRQGPGNTIYF
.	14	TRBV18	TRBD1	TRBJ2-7	TGTGCCAGCTCACCCGGACAGGGGGTAGCCGAGCAGTACTTC	CASSPGQGVAEQYF
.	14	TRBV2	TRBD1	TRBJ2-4	TGTGCCAGCAGTTCCGGGACAGGGGCCGCCATTCAGTACTTC	CASSSGTGAAIQYF
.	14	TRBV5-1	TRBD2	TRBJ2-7	TGCGCCAGCAGCTTGTTCAGCGGGAGCTACGAGCAGTACTTC	CASSLFSGSYEQYF
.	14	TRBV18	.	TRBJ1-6	TGTGCCAGCTCACTCGACAGAATAGGCTCACCCCTCCACTTT	CASSLDRIGSPLHF
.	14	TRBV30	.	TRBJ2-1	TGTGCCTGGAGGTCTTTTAGCGTCTACAATGAGCAGTTCTTC	CAWRSFSVYNEQFF
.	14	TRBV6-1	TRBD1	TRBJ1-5	TGTGCCAGCAGTTGGACAGGGAGGGAACAGCCCCAGCATTTT	CASSWTGREQPQHF
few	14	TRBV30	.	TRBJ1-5	TGTGCCTGGAGTGGACAGGACCGAGTGCAGCCCCAGCATTTT	CAWSGQDRVQPQHF
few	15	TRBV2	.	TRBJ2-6	TGTGCCAGCAGTGAAAGGCAGGGGATGGCCAACGTCCTGACTTTC	CASSERQGMANVLTF
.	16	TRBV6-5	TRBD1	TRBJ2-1	TGTGCCAGCAGTTACTCGAAGGGGGCTACCAACAATGAGCAGTTCTTC	CASSYSKGATNNEQFF
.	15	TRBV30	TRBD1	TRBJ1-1	TGTGCCTGGAGCTCTTCGGACAGGGTGAACACTGAAGCTTTCTTT	CAWSSSDRVNTEAFF
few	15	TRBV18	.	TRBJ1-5	TGTGCCAGCTCACCCCAGGGGAATAGCAATCAGCCCCAGCATTTT	CASSPQGNSNQPQHF
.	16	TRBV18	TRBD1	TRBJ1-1	TGTGCCAGCTCAACCGGGACAGCGGGTGGATGGACTGAAGCTTTCTTT	CASSTGTAGGWTEAFF
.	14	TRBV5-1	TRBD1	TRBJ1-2	TGCGCCAGCAGCTTGGGACAGGGGGATTATGGCTACACCTTC	CASSLGQGDYGYTF
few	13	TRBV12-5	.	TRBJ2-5	TGTGCTAGTGGCGGAAGCGGACAAGAGACCCAGTACTTC	CASGGSGQETQYF
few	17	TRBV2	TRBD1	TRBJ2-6	TGTGCCAGCAGTTCGATCGGACAGGGGGCCGGGGCCAACGTCCTGACTTTC	CASSSIGQGAGANVLTF
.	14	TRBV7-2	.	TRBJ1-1	TGTGCCAGCAGCGCACAGATAATGAACACTGAAGCTTTCTTT	CASSAQIMNTEAFF
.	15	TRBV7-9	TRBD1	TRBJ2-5	TGTGCCAGCAGCCCAAGGGACAGGGGGCGAGAGACCCAGTACTTC	CASSPRDRGRETQYF
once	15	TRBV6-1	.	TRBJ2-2	TGTGCCAGCATGGGGCCGGGCTCGAACACCGGGGAGCTGTTTTTT	CASMGPGSNTGELFF
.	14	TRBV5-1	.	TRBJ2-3	TGTGCCAGCAACCTAAGAGGTCCCGCAGATACGCAGTATTTT	CASNLRGPADTQYF
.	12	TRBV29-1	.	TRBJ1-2	TGCAGCGTAGGGGGAAACAACTATGGCTACACCTTC	CSVGGNNYGYTF
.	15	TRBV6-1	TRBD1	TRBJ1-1	TGTGCCAGCAGGACAGGGGGCGGATTGAACTCTGAAGCTTTCTTT	CASRTGGGLNSEAFF
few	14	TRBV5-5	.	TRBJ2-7	TGTGCCAGCAGCTTATATTTTCAGGGTAGCGAGCAGTACTTC	CASSLYFQGSEQYF
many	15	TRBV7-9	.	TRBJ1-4	TGTGCCAGCAGGCCGTTGAGGGCAACTAATGAAAAACTGTTTTTT	CASRPLRATNEKLFF
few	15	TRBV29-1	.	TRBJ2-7	TGCAGCGTTGACTTTCCCGGACAGCGCTCCTACGAGCAGTACTTC	CSVDFPGQRSYEQYF
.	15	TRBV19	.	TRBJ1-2	TGTGCCAGTAGTATAGACAGTTCGACTAACTATGGCTACACCTTC	CASSIDSSTNYGYTF